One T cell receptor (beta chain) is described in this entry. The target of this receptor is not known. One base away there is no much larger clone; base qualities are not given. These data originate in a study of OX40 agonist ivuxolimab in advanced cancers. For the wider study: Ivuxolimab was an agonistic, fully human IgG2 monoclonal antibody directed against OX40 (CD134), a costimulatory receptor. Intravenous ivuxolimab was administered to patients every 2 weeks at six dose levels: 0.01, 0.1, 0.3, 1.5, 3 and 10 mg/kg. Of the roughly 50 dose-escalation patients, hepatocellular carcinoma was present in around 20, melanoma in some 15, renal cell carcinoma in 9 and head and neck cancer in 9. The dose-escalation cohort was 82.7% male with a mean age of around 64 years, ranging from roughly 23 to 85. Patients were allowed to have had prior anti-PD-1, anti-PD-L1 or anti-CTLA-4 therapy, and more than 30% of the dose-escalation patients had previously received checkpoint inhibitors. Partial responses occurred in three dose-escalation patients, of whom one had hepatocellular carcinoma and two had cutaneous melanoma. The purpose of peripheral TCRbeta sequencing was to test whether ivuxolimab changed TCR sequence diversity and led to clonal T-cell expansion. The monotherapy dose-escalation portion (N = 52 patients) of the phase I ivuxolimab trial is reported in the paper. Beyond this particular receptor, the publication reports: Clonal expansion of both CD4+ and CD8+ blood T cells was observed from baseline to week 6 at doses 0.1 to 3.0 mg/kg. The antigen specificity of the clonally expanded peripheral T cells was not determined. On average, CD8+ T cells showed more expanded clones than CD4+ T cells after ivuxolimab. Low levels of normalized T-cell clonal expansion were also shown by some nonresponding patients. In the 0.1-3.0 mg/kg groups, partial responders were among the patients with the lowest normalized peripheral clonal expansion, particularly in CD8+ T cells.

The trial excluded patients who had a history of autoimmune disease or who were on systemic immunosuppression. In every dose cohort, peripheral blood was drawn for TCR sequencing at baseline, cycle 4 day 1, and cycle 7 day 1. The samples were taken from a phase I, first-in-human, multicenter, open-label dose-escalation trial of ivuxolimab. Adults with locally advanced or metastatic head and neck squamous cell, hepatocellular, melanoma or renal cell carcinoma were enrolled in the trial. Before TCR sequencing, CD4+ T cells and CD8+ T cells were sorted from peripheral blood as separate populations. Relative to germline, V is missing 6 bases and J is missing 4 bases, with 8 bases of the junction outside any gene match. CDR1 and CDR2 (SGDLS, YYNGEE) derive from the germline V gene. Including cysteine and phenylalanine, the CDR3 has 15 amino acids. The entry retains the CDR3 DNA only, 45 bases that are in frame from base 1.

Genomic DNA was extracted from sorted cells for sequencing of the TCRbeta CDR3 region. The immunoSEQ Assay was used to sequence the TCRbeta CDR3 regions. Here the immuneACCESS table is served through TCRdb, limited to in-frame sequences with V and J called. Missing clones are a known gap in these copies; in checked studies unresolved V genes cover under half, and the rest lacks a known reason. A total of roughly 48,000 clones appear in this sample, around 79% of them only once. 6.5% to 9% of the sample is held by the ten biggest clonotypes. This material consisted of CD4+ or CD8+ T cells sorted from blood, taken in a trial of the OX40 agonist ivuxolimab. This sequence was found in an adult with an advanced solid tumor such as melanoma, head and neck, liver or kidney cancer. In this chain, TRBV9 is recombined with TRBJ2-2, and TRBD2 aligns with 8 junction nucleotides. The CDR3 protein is CASKSSGGPTGELFF. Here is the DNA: TGTGCCAGCAAGTCAAGCGGGGGACCCACCGGGGAGCTGTTTTTT.